These 19 T cell receptor beta chains originate from one sample sequenced in a study of T cells in women clearing cervical HPV infection. TCRdb's copy holds only in-frame clones and misses some; the assay was immunoSEQ multiplex PCR. The repertoire table contains about 48,000 clones. Sequencing was carried out using blood buffy coat. The receptors stem from a woman aged 18 to 75 with a cervical HPV16 infection that either progressed to CIN3+ or cleared (not recorded which).

For this clone: The CDR3 extends 3 residues past the end of the read, so its final part is completed from the germline J gene. The chain employs TRBV20-1 and TRBJ2-3, with a possible D match to TRBD2 (5 bases). The CDR3 runs to 12 residues. Germline loops: CDR1 DFQATT, CDR2 SNEGSKA (reference sequence). The V end lost 4 bases, the J end lost 6 bases, and 11 bases lay between the germline ends. CDR3 protein: CSAKPVADTQYF. Partial CDR3 DNA: TGCAGTGCTAAACCCGTAGCGGATACG.

Of note for this clone: The CDR3 goes on 3 residues after the read ends, and that part is filled in from the germline J gene. V is TRBV7-9 and J is TRBJ1-5, with D unresolved. Germline V gives CDR1 SEHNR, CDR2 FQNEAQ (reference sequence). V was cut by 8 bases and J by 6 bases, with 8 bases left in between. CDR3 length: 11 amino acids. CDR3 bases read: TGTGCCAGCTTCCGGGGTCAGCCC. Translation: CASFRGQP. The full CDR3 protein reads CASFRGQPQHF.

Comment on this clone: Read coverage stops 3 residues before the CDR3 terminus; the germline J gene supplies the remainder. The V gene is TRBV5-3, the J gene TRBJ2-2; 9 bases are a match to TRBD1. TRBV5-3 is recorded as an ORF, its role being uncertain. The trim removed 4 bases at V and 7 bases at J, leaving 11 bases unmatched. CDR3 size: 16 residues. The CDR3 sequence: CARSPGTGRKGGELFF. The sequenced CDR3 bases are TGTGCCAGAAGCCCGGGGACAGGGAGGAAGGGCGGGGAG.

CDR3 bases read: TGTGCCAGCAGTGTCGACAGGGTTCAATGGTATGATAATTCACCC. This encodes CASSVDRVQWYDNSP. The whole CDR3 region reads CASSVDRVQWYDNSPLHF. The V gene is TRBV28, the J gene TRBJ1-6; 7 bases are shared with TRBD1. The CDR3 extends 3 residues past the end of the read, so its final part is completed from the germline J gene. The germline V gene has CDR1 MDHEN and CDR2 SYDVKM. The CDR3 has 18 amino acids. V was clipped by 5 bases and J by 5 bases; unmatched bases: 15.

Regarding this clone: Read coverage stops 3 residues before the CDR3 terminus; the germline J gene supplies the remainder. The J gene is TRBJ2-5, the V gene TRBV11-2; a weak D match, TRBD1 (6 bases). The length of the CDR3 is 14 residues. V lost 7 bases, J lost 0 bases, and 12 bases lay in between. Germline values: CDR1 SGHAT, CDR2 FQNNGV. The CDR3 loop reads CASTIRDNQETQYF. CDR3 DNA, as far as it was read: TGTGCCAGCACCATCAGGGACAACCAAGAGACC.

On this clone: The read ends 3 residues early relative to the CDR3; the germline J gene fills the gap. This chain uses TRBV18 with TRBJ2-1; 12 nucleotides align to TRBD2. Germline V gene data show CDR1 as KGHSH and CDR2 as LQKENI. The CDR3 spans 15 residues. V was clipped by 3 bases and J by 6 bases; unmatched bases: 3. The CDR3 region is CASSPELAGGNEQFF. The CDR3 DNA, read in part, is TGTGCCAGCTCACCTGAACTAGCGGGGGGCAATGAG.

A note on this clone: The read comes to an end 3 residues before the CDR3 does, leaving the germline J gene to fill in the end. The chain links TRBV9 to TRBJ1-6; possibly TRBD1 for D (5 bases). There are 15 residues in the CDR3. V lost 0 bases, J lost 10 bases, and 14 bases lay in between. Germline V lookup: CDR1 SGDLS, CDR2 YYNGEE. CDR3 loop: CASSVVAGRESPLHF. The DNA read from the CDR3 is TGTGCCAGCAGCGTAGTGGCAGGGAGGGAATCACCC.

Regarding this clone: The CDR3 end falls 3 residues outside the read, so it is completed with the germline J gene. The rearrangement uses TRBV11-2 and TRBJ2-7; the D gene is possibly TRBD2 (6 bases). Germline assignment: CDR1 SGHAT and CDR2 FQNNGV. The CDR3 spans 13 residues. V shed 6 bases and J shed 4 bases, with 13 bases lying between them. The chain's CDR3 is CASRTTGTYEQYF. The sequenced CDR3 bases are TGTGCCAGCAGGACCACCGGGACTTACGAG.

As regards this clone: The read is 3 residues too short to cover the CDR3 end, so that end is filled in from the germline J gene. This rearrangement joins TRBV10-3 to TRBJ1-4, with a weak D call TRBD1 (5 bases). This CDR3 has 16 residues. V was clipped by 3 bases and J by 7 bases, with 18 bases between them. CDR1 and CDR2 from the germline V gene are ENHRY and SYGVKD. The CDR3 protein is CAISDSNLQGGEKLFF. CDR3 bases read: TGTGCCATCAGTGACTCAAATTTGCAGGGAGGTGAAAAA.

Comment on this clone: The read halts 3 residues ahead of the CDR3 end, with the missing end drawn from the germline J gene. The genes are TRBV5-1 and TRBJ2-1, with TRBD1 identical over 7 bases. V was clipped by 3 bases and J by 4 bases; unmatched bases: 4. The CDR3 sequence is 14 residues long. The germline V gene encodes CDR1 SGHRS and CDR2 YFSETQ. The sequenced part of the CDR3 DNA is TGCGCCAGCAGCTCGGGACAGCTTTACAATGAG. It encodes CASSSGQLYNE. The whole CDR3 reads CASSSGQLYNEQFF.

About this clone: The read finishes 3 residues shy of the CDR3 end, and the germline J gene is used to complete it. The genes are TRBV4-1 and TRBJ1-5; D unresolved. V shed 0 bases and J shed 5 bases, with 5 bases lying between them. This CDR3 is 13 amino acids long. Germline V gene sequence: CDR1 MGHRA, CDR2 YSYEKL. CDR3 protein: CASSQEGHQPQHF. The CDR3 bases that were read are TGCGCCAGCAGCCAAGAGGGCCATCAGCCC.

A note on this clone: With the read ending 3 residues before the CDR3 end, the germline J gene is used to fill in that end. The V call is TRBV20-1, the J call TRBJ1-1; D gene unclear. Germline V lookup: CDR1 DFQATT, CDR2 SNEGSKA (reference sequence). This CDR3 comprises 15 residues. Trimming pared 5 bases from V and 0 bases from J, leaving 16 bases between. Partial CDR3 DNA: TGCAGTGCTTCCTCTCCATCACTAATGAACACTGAA. It is translated as CSASSPSLMNTE. The whole CDR3 reads CSASSPSLMNTEAFF.

A word on this clone: The read ends 3 residues before the CDR3 terminus; that terminus is restored from the germline J gene. The chain has TRBV19 and TRBJ2-1, with 7 bases lining up with TRBD1. CDR1 is LNHDA and CDR2 is SQIVND in the germline V gene (reference sequence). Losses at the gene ends were 6 bases for V and 0 bases for J; bases not matched to a gene: 5. The CDR3 extends over 15 amino acids. The DNA read from the CDR3 is TGTGCCAGTAGCGGACAGGCGAGCTCCTACAATGAG. Translating it yields CASSGQASSYNE. The full CDR3 sequence reads CASSGQASSYNEQFF.

Worth noting for this clone: Sequencing ends 3 residues short of the CDR3 end; the germline J gene provides the rest. The J gene is TRBJ1-2, the V gene TRBV30; D not certain. The V gene's germline CDR1 is GTSNPN and CDR2 SVGIG (reference sequence). This CDR3 region has 12 residues. CDR3 protein: CAWSPSSRGYTF. CDR3 bases read: TGTGCCTGGAGTCCATCATCGAGGGGC.

The CDR3 here is CASSIGLAGGRGTGELFF. The CDR3 bases that were read are TGTGCCAGTAGTATTGGACTAGCGGGGGGTCGGGGTACCGGGGAG. The chain links TRBV19 to TRBJ2-2, with TRBD2 matching over 14 bases. Read coverage stops 3 residues before the CDR3 terminus; the germline J gene supplies the remainder. This CDR3 comprises 18 residues. CDR1 is LNHDA and CDR2 is SQIVND in the germline V gene (reference sequence). The J segment lost 5 bases and the V segment lost 3 bases, leaving 8 bases of the junction unmatched.

The CDR3 sequence is CASRRLGGRGSSNEQFF. CDR3 DNA (partial): TGTGCCAGCAGACGACTCGGGGGGCGGGGATCATCCAATGAG. The gene calls are TRBV6-2 or TRBV6-3 and TRBJ2-1, with a weak D call TRBD2 (7 bases). From the germline J gene comes the end of the CDR3, since the read stops 3 residues before it. Germline V gives CDR1 MNHEY, CDR2 SVGEGT. V gave up 6 bases and J gave up 6 bases, with 24 bases separating them. The CDR3 spans 17 residues.

A note on this clone: The CDR3 extends 3 residues past the end of the read, so its final part is completed from the germline J gene. The genes are TRBV5-1 and TRBJ1-4; D ambiguous. The V end lost 0 bases, the J end lost 3 bases, and 9 bases lay between the germline ends. Germline V gives CDR1 SGHRS, CDR2 YFSETQ. This CDR3 is built from 15 residues. CDR3 DNA, as far as it was read: TGCGCCAGCAGCTTGGATTACATCCCTAATGAAAAA. It encodes CASSLDYIPNEK. The whole CDR3 protein reads CASSLDYIPNEKLFF.

As concerns this clone: With the read ending 3 residues before the CDR3 end, the germline J gene is used to fill in that end. The chain carries TRBV30 and TRBJ1-3; 9 bases align to TRBD1. Germline V gene data show CDR1 as GTSNPN and CDR2 as SVGIG (reference sequence). This CDR3 contains 16 residues. Trimming removed 4 bases from V and 1 base from J; junction bases left unmatched: 8. Here the CDR3 reads CAWNRDRVSSGNTIYF. The CDR3 bases that were read are TGTGCCTGGAACCGGGACAGGGTTTCGTCTGGAAACACC.

On this clone itself: The read comes to an end 3 residues before the CDR3 does, leaving the germline J gene to fill in the end. The V call is TRBV30, the J call TRBJ2-5, with 10 bases lining up with TRBD1. The CDR3 consists of 14 residues. V dropped 4 bases and J dropped 7; count of bases not matched to a gene: 9. Germline V gives CDR1 GTSNPN, CDR2 SVGIG (reference sequence). CDR3 region: CAWTRDRGRGTQYF. The CDR3 DNA, read in part, is TGTGCCTGGACCCGGGACAGGGGCAGGGGGACC.